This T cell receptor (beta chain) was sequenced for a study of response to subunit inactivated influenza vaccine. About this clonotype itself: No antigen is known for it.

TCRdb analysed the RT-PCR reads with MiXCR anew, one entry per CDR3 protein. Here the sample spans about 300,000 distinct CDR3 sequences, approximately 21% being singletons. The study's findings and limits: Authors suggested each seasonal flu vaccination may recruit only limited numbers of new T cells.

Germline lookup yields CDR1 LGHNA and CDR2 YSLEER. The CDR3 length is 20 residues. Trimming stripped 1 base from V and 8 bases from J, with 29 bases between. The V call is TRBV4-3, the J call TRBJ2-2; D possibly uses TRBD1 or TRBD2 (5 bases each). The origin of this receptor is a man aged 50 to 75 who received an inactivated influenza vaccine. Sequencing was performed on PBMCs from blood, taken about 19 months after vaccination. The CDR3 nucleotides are TGCGCCAGCAGCCAAGGTCCGGGGCAAATTAGGACACCGGAGATGGGGGAGCTGTTTTTT. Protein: CASSQGPGQIRTPEMGELFF.